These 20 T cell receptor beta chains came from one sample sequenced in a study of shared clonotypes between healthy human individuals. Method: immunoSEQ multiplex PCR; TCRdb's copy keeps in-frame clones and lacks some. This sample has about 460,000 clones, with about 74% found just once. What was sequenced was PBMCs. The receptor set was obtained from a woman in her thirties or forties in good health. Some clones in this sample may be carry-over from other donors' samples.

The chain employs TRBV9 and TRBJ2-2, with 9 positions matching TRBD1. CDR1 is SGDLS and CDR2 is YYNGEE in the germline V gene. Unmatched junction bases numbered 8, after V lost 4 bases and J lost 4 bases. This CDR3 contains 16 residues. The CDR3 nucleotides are TGTGCCAGCAGCCTCCGGGGGGACAGGGTCACCGGGGAGCTGTTTTTT. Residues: CASSLRGDRVTGELFF.

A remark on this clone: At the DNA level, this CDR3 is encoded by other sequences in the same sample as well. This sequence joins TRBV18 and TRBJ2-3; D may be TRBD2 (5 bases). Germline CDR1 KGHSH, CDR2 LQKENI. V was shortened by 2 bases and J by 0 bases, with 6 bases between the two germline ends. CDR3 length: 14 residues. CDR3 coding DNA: TGTGCCAGCTCACCAGGCGGGAGCACAGATACGCAGTATTTT. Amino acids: CASSPGGSTDTQYF.

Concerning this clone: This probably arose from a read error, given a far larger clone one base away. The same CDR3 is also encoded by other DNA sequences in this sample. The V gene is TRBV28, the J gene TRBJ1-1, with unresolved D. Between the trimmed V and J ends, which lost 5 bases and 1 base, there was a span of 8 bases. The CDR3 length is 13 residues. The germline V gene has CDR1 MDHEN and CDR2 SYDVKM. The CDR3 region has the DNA TGTGCCAGCAGTATTGAGGAGAACACTGAAGCTTTCTTT. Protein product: CASSIEENTEAFF.

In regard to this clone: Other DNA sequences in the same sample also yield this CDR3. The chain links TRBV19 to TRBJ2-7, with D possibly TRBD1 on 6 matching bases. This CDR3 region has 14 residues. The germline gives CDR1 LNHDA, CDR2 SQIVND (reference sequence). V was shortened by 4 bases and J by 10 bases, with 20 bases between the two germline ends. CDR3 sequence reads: CASSRGPGVQQQYF. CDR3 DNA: TGTGCCAGTAGTAGAGGGCCAGGGGTACAGCAACAGTACTTC.

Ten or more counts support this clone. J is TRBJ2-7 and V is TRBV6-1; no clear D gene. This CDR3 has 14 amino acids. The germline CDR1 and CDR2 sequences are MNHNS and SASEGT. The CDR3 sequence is CPPTPVRGTYEQYF. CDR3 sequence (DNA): TGTCCACCTACCCCAGTACGTGGAACCTACGAGCAGTACTTC.

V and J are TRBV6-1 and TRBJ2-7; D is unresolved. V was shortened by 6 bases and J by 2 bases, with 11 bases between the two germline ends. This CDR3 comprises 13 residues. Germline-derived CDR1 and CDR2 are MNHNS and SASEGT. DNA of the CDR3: TGTGCCAGCAGGGTGAAAGGGACCTACGAGCAGTACTTC. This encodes CASRVKGTYEQYF.

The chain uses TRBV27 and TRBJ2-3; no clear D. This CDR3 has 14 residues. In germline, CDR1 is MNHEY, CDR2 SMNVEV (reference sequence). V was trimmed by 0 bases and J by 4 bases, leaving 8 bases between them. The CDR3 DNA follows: TGTGCCAGCAGTTTATCGGAGCTTTCAGATACGCAGTATTTT. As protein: CASSLSELSDTQYF.

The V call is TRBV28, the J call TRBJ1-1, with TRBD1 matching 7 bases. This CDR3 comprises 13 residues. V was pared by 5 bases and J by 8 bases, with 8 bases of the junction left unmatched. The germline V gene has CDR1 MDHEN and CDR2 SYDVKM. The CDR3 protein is CASSVGTVTEAFF. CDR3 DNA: TGTGCCAGCAGTGTAGGGACAGTCACCGAAGCTTTCTTT.

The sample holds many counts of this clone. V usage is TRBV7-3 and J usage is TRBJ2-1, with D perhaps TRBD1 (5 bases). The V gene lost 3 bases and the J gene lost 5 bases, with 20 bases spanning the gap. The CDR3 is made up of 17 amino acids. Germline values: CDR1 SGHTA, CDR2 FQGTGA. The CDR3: CASSFISRGAADNEQFF. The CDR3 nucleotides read TGTGCCAGCAGCTTCATAAGTAGGGGCGCAGCCGACAATGAGCAGTTCTTC.

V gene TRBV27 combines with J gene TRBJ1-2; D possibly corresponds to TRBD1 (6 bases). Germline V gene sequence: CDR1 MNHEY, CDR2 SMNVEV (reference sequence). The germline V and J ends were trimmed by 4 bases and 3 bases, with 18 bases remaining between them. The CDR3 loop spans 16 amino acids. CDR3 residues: CASSSRTAPRDYGYTF. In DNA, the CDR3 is TGTGCCAGCAGTTCCCGGACAGCCCCAAGGGACTATGGCTACACCTTC.

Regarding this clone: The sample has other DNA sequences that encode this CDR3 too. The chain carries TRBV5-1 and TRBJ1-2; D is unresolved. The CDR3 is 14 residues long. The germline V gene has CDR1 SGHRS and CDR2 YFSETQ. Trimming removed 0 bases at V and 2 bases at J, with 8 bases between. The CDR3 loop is CASSLETPNYGYTF. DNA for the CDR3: TGCGCCAGCAGCTTGGAGACACCCAACTATGGCTACACCTTC.

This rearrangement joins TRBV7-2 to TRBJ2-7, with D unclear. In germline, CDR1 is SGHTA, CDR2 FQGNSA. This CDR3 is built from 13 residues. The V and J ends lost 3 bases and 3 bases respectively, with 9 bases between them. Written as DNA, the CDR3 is TGTGCCAGCAGCTTTGGTGGGAACTACGAGCAGTACTTC. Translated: CASSFGGNYEQYF.

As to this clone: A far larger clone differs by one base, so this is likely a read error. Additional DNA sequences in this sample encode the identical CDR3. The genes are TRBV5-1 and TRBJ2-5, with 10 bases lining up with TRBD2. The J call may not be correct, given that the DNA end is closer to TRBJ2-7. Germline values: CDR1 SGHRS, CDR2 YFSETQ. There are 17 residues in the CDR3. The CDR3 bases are TGCGCCAGCAGCGGAACTAGCGGGAAGAAGACGGGGTACGAGCAGTACTTC. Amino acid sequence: CASSGTSGKKTGYEQYF.

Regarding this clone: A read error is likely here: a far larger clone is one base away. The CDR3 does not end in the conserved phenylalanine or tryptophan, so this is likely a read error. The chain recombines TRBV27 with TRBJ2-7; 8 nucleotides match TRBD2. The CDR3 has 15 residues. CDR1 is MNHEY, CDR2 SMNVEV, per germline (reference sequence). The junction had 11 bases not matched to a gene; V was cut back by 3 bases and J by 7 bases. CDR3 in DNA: TGTGCCAGCAGTTTTTTTGCGGGAGGCCTTCCGGAGCAGTACTCC. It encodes CASSFFAGGLPEQYS.

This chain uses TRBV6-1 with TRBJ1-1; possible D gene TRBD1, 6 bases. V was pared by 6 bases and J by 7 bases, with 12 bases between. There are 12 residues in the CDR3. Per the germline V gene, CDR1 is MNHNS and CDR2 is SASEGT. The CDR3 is CASSAGVGEAFF. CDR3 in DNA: TGTGCCAGCAGCGCAGGGGTCGGTGAAGCTTTCTTT.

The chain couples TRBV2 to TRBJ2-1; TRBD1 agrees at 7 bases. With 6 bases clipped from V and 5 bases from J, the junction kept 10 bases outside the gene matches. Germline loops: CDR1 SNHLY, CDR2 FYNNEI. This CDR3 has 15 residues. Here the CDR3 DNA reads TGTGCCAGCAGAGAGGGACAGAGACGTAACAATGAGCAGTTCTTC. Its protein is CASREGQRRNNEQFF.

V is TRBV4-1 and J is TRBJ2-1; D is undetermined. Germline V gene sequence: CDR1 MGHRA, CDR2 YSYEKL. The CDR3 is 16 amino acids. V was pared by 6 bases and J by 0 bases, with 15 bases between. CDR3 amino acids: CASSPRYKGSYNEQFF. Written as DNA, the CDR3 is TGCGCCAGCAGTCCAAGATATAAGGGCTCCTACAATGAGCAGTTCTTC.

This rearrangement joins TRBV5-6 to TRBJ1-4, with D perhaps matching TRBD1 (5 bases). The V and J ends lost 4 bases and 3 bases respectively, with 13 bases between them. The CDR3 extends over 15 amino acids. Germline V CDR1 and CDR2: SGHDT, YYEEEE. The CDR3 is CASSRAGTANEKLFF. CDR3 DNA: TGTGCCAGCAGCCGAGCCGGGACGGCTAATGAAAAACTGTTTTTT.

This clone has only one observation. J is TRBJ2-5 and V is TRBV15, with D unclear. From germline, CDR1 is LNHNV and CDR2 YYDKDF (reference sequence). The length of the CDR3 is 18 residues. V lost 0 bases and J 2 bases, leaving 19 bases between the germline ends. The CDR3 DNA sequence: TGTGCCACCAGCAGAGATCTCTCGGGCCCCGGTGGTCAAGAGACCCAGTACTTC. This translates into CATSRDLSGPGGQETQYF.

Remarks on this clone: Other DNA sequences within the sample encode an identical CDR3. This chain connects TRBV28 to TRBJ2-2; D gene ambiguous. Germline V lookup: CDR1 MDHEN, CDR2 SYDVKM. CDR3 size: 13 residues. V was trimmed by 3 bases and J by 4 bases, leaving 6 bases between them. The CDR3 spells CASSLESTGELFF. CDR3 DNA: TGTGCCAGCAGTTTGGAGAGCACCGGGGAGCTGTTTTTT.